A selection of T cell receptor beta chains follows, all from one sample in a study of brain T cells in children with intractable seizures. TCRdb keeps only in-frame clones here, not all; method: immunoSEQ multiplex PCR. The sample lists about 80,000 clones; more than 75% were seen once. Specimen: peripheral blood, collected at surgery. The receptors here all came from a girl aged 2 to 9 with Rasmussen encephalitis and intractable seizures. Both conserved end residues are part of each CDR3. D genes are given only for firm matches. The size of a clone is reported for some rows only, either as once, few or many, or as a class for expanded clones.

TRBV4-1	TRBJ2-5	once	TRBD2	CASSHPGLAGGGPQETQYF	TGCGCCAGCAGCCATCCGGGACTAGCGGGTGGAGGTCCCCAGGAGACCCAGTACTTC
TRBV2	TRBJ1-1	NA	NA	CASSDGGSTEAFF	TGTGCCAGCAGTGACGGGGGGTCCACTGAAGCTTTCTTT
TRBV27	TRBJ2-7	once	NA	CASSPSLVSSYEQYF	TGTGCCAGCAGTCCTTCACTAGTCTCGAGCTACGAGCAGTACTTC
TRBV28	TRBJ1-5	NA	TRBD1	CASSLAGTDKKPQHF	TGTGCCAGCAGTTTAGCCGGGACAGATAAGAAGCCCCAGCATTTT
TRBV11-2	TRBJ2-1	NA	TRBD2	CASSLDRFGLAGGLYNEQFF	TGTGCCAGCAGCTTAGATCGTTTTGGACTAGCGGGGGGGCTCTACAATGAGCAGTTCTTC
TRBV4-1	TRBJ2-1	NA	TRBD2	CASGKKGTSRRNEQFF	TGCGCCAGCGGGAAGAAAGGGACTAGCCGGAGGAATGAGCAGTTCTTC
TRBV15	TRBJ2-1	NA	TRBD2	CATKSSGMGAYNEQFF	TGTGCCACCAAAAGTAGCGGGATGGGGGCCTACAATGAGCAGTTCTTC
TRBV9	TRBJ2-1	NA	NA	CASSVEGISYNEQFF	TGTGCCAGCAGCGTAGAGGGGATCTCCTACAATGAGCAGTTCTTC
TRBV3-1/TRBV3-2	TRBJ2-1	NA	TRBD1	CASSPGQDSEQFF	TGTGCCAGCAGCCCCGGACAGGATAGTGAGCAGTTCTTC
TRBV15	TRBJ1-5	once	NA	CATVEAGAGFQPQHF	TGTGCCACCGTCGAAGCGGGGGCAGGTTTTCAGCCCCAGCATTTT
TRBV10-3	TRBJ1-2	NA	NA	CAIKGFRTFNYGYTF	TGTGCCATCAAGGGCTTTAGAACCTTTAACTATGGCTACACCTTC
TRBV29-1	TRBJ2-5	NA	TRBD1	CSVRDRGPQETQYF	TGCAGCGTCCGGGACAGGGGCCCACAAGAGACCCAGTACTTC
TRBV7-9	TRBJ1-2	NA	NA	CASSLGWGENGYTF	TGTGCCAGCAGCCTAGGGTGGGGAGAGAATGGCTACACCTTC
TRBV10-3	TRBJ2-6	NA	TRBD1	CAITQTGTITGANVLTF	TGTGCCATCACACAGACAGGGACGATAACTGGGGCCAACGTCCTGACTTTC
TRBV7-2	TRBJ2-5	NA	TRBD2	CASGAGGYQETQYF	TGTGCCAGCGGGGCGGGGGGATACCAAGAGACCCAGTACTTC
TRBV19	TRBJ1-1	NA	TRBD1	CASSPSTGANRLNTEAFF	TGTGCCAGTAGTCCCTCGACAGGGGCGAATCGATTGAACACTGAAGCTTTCTTT
TRBV29-1	TRBJ1-1	NA	NA	CSVRMDKNEAFF	TGCAGCGTCCGAATGGACAAGAATGAAGCTTTCTTT
TRBV29-1	TRBJ2-2	NA	NA	CSVFGANTGELFF	TGCAGCGTTTTCGGGGCGAACACCGGGGAGCTGTTTTTT
TRBV6-5	TRBJ1-3	NA	NA	CASSYSGVGTGNTIYF	TGTGCCAGCAGTTACTCGGGGGTCGGGACTGGAAACACCATATATTTT
TRBV6-5	TRBJ2-7	NA	NA	CASRGDLYEQYF	TGTGCCAGCAGAGGGGATCTCTACGAGCAGTACTTC
TRBV12-5	TRBJ2-5	NA	NA	CASGAFGRVGGQETQYF	TGTGCTAGTGGTGCCTTCGGGCGGGTGGGAGGACAAGAGACCCAGTACTTC
TRBV5-4	TRBJ1-2	NA	NA	CASSPRGPGAHTF	TGTGCCAGCAGCCCCCGCGGGCCAGGGGCCCACACCTTC
TRBV7-2	TRBJ2-5	once	TRBD2	CASSFRLAGYQETQYF	TGTGCCAGCAGCTTCCGACTAGCGGGATACCAAGAGACCCAGTACTTC
TRBV28	TRBJ2-1	NA	TRBD1	CASSPRTGTKNEQFF	TGTGCCAGCAGTCCTCGGACAGGGACGAAAAATGAGCAGTTCTTC
TRBV9	TRBJ2-1	NA	TRBD1	CASSPGQGALADEQFF	TGTGCCAGCAGCCCAGGACAGGGGGCCTTAGCGGATGAGCAGTTCTTC
TRBV9	TRBJ2-2	NA	NA	CASSVAVTGELFF	TGTGCCAGCAGCGTAGCTGTCACCGGGGAGCTGTTTTTT
TRBV6-5	TRBJ1-6	few	TRBD1	CASSPTGEASPLHF	TGTGCCAGCAGTCCGACAGGGGAAGCTTCACCCCTCCACTTT
TRBV18	TRBJ2-3	NA	TRBD2	CASSPRLAGAKDTQYF	TGTGCCAGCTCACCGAGACTAGCGGGGGCAAAGGATACGCAGTATTTT
TRBV29-1	TRBJ1-5	NA	NA	CSVAVQPQHF	TGCAGCGTTGCGGTTCAGCCCCAGCATTTT
TRBV11-2	TRBJ1-1	once	NA	CASSLMTEAFF	TGTGCCAGCAGCTTAATGACTGAAGCTTTCTTT
TRBV11-2	TRBJ1-2	NA	TRBD1	CASSEGQVTNYGYTF	TGTGCCAGCAGCGAGGGACAGGTCACTAACTATGGCTACACCTTC
TRBV9	TRBJ1-2	NA	TRBD1	CASRDRTGYTF	TGTGCCAGCAGGGACAGGACCGGCTACACCTTC
TRBV3-1/TRBV3-2	TRBJ1-1	once	NA	CASSPGRAAMNTEAFF	TGTGCCAGCAGCCCTGGGAGGGCGGCTATGAACACTGAAGCTTTCTTT
TRBV30	TRBJ2-1	NA	NA	CAWSSRWLGVHNEQFF	TGTGCCTGGAGTTCCCGATGGTTGGGGGTTCACAATGAGCAGTTCTTC
TRBV30	TRBJ2-1	NA	NA	CAWSPFSGPGDEQFF	TGTGCCTGGAGTCCTTTTAGCGGTCCTGGGGATGAGCAGTTCTTC
TRBV4-1	TRBJ2-7	NA	NA	CASSPHYRHFELPFYEQYF	TGCGCCAGCAGCCCCCATTATCGGCACTTTGAATTACCCTTCTACGAGCAGTACTTC
TRBV27	TRBJ1-2	NA	NA	CASSFRDGYGYTF	TGTGCCAGCAGTTTCAGGGATGGCTATGGCTACACCTTC
TRBV6-5	TRBJ1-2	once	NA	CASSRTEIYGYTF	TGTGCCAGCAGTCGGACGGAGATTTATGGCTACACCTTC
TRBV24-1	TRBJ2-7	NA	NA	CATSDRDTLYEQYF	TGTGCCACCAGTGATAGAGACACCCTCTACGAGCAGTACTTC
TRBV2	TRBJ2-7	NA	NA	CASHLSYEQYF	TGTGCCAGTCACCTCTCCTACGAGCAGTACTTC
TRBV29-1	TRBJ2-1	NA	TRBD2	CSVDPGTSGAWQFF	TGCAGCGTTGACCCGGGGACTAGCGGGGCTTGGCAGTTCTTC
TRBV18	TRBJ1-2	NA	NA	CASSPGGPYGYTF	TGTGCCAGCTCACCGGGGGGGCCGTATGGCTACACCTTC
TRBV9	TRBJ2-7	once	NA	CASSPWSGSSYEQYF	TGTGCCAGCAGCCCCTGGTCAGGGAGTTCCTACGAGCAGTACTTC
TRBV11-2	TRBJ2-4	NA	TRBD1	CASSRYTGTGSIQYF	TGTGCCAGCAGCCGGTACACCGGGACAGGGAGCATTCAGTACTTC
TRBV10-1	TRBJ2-7	once	TRBD2	CASSALVGSGIYEQYF	TGCGCCAGCAGTGCGCTAGTGGGTAGCGGGATTTACGAGCAGTACTTC
TRBV19	TRBJ1-5	NA	NA	CASSMYRSNQPQHF	TGTGCCAGTAGTATGTACAGGAGCAATCAGCCCCAGCATTTT
TRBV5-6	TRBJ2-5	NA	NA	CASSRSSLGETQYF	TGTGCCAGCAGCCGATCTAGCCTAGGGGAGACCCAGTACTTC
TRBV6-5	TRBJ1-6	NA	TRBD1	CASSPGQGLIPLHF	TGTGCCAGCAGCCCGGGACAGGGTCTAATCCCCCTCCACTTT
TRBV19	TRBJ1-6	NA	NA	CASSSQAGGSPLHF	TGTGCCAGTAGTTCGCAGGCAGGCGGGTCACCCCTCCACTTT
TRBV9	TRBJ2-2	NA	NA	CASSVVGGRSRTGELFF	TGTGCCAGCAGCGTAGTTGGGGGTAGGAGTCGGACCGGGGAGCTGTTTTTT
TRBV2	TRBJ1-4	once	NA	CASSAPNEKLFF	TGTGCCAGCAGTGCCCCTAATGAAAAACTGTTTTTT
TRBV9	TRBJ1-6	NA	NA	CASSGWDGNSPLHF	TGTGCCAGCAGCGGTTGGGACGGTAATTCACCCCTCCACTTT
TRBV13	TRBJ2-1	NA	TRBD2	CASSSPPSGGAGEQFF	TGTGCCAGCAGCTCACCGCCTAGCGGGGGGGCCGGTGAGCAGTTCTTC